These 10 T cell receptor beta chains share one sample of origin, sequenced in a study of T cell changes during pregnancy in multiple sclerosis. Here immunoSEQ multiplex PCR was the method, and the copy in TCRdb shows in-frame clones only, minus some. The sample holds 50,000 or so clones, just under 95% seen once. The material was CD8+ T cells from peripheral blood mononuclear cells, obtained after pregnancy. Source of these receptors: a female donor with multiple sclerosis, enrolled in a pregnancy study.

The CDR3 region is CASSLTQPQGVINEQFF. Written as DNA, the CDR3 is TGTGCCAGCAGCTTAACCCAGCCACAGGGGGTTATCAATGAGCAGTTCTTC. J is TRBJ2-1 and V is TRBV7-6; 8 bases line up with TRBD1. Unmatched junction bases numbered 12, after V lost 2 bases and J lost 6 bases. Germline V gives CDR1 SGHVS, CDR2 FNYEAQ. CDR3 size: 17 residues.

The chain employs TRBV27 and TRBJ2-7; D is unresolved. The germline V and J ends were trimmed by 5 bases and 3 bases, with 11 bases remaining between them. The CDR3 consists of 13 residues. Germline-derived CDR1 and CDR2 are MNHEY and SMNVEV (reference sequence). CDR3 residues: CASSKSPVYEQYF. CDR3 bases: TGTGCCAGCAGTAAATCCCCCGTCTACGAGCAGTACTTC.

V usage is TRBV7-2 and J usage is TRBJ1-1, with D perhaps matching TRBD1 (5 bases). This CDR3 has 13 amino acids. Trimming took off 4 bases at V and 5 bases at J, with 11 bases between the two ends. Germline CDR1 SGHTA, CDR2 FQGNSA. CDR3 sequence reads: CASSWSGLTEAFF. Here the CDR3 DNA reads TGTGCCAGCAGCTGGTCAGGGCTGACTGAAGCTTTCTTT.

The gene calls are TRBV4-2 and TRBJ2-7, with 10 bases that match TRBD2. The CDR3 has 16 residues. V lost 0 bases, J lost 1 base, and 3 bases stayed unmatched. Germline values: CDR1 LGHNA, CDR2 YNFKEQ. CDR3 in DNA: TGTGCCAGCAGCCAAGATGCTAGCGGGAGTTCCTACGAGCAGTACTTC. Translating it yields CASSQDASGSSYEQYF.

The rearrangement uses TRBV28 and TRBJ2-1, with D maybe TRBD2 (6 bases). CDR1 and CDR2 (germline): MDHEN, SYDVKM. This CDR3 contains 15 residues. The V gene lost 4 bases and the J gene lost 1 base, with 11 bases spanning the gap. The CDR3 sequence: CASSSTGASYNEQFF. CDR3 sequence (DNA): TGTGCCAGCAGTTCGACGGGAGCTTCCTACAATGAGCAGTTCTTC.

In its sample, this clone was seen once. The rearrangement joins TRBV6-5 to TRBJ2-1; D is perhaps TRBD2 (6 bases). Trimming pared 8 bases from V and 2 bases from J, leaving 7 bases between. The CDR3 contains 12 residues. CDR1 is MNHEY, CDR2 SVGAGI, per germline. The chain's CDR3 is CASGGTYNEQFF. CDR3 sequence (DNA): TGTGCCAGCGGGGGGACCTACAATGAGCAGTTCTTC.

This chain uses TRBV25-1 with TRBJ2-1, with D unclear. V lost 6 bases and J 7 bases, leaving 19 bases between the germline ends. The CDR3 covers 15 residues. Germline CDR1 is MGHDK and CDR2 is SYGVNS. The CDR3 reads CASSEPSEPKNEQFF. CDR3 nucleotides: TGTGCCAGCAGCGAGCCTAGTGAACCTAAGAATGAGCAGTTCTTC. The whole variable domain, filled in from reference TRBV25-1 and TRBJ2-1, reads EADIYQTPRYLVIGTGKKITLECSQTMGHDKMYWYQQDPGMELHLIHYSYGVNSTEKGDLSSESTVSRIRTEHFPLTLESARPSHTSQYLCASSEPSEPKNEQFFGPGTRLTVL.

The genes are TRBV9 and TRBJ2-3; the D gene is possibly TRBD2 (7 bases). Germline V CDR1 and CDR2: SGDLS, YYNGEE. The germline V and J ends were trimmed by 0 bases and 1 base, with 12 bases remaining between them. The CDR3 is 16 residues long. The CDR3 here is CASSVEGGGRTDTQYF. CDR3 nucleotide sequence: TGTGCCAGCAGCGTAGAGGGCGGGGGCCGCACAGATACGCAGTATTTT.

This clone was seen once. Here the CDR3 DNA reads TGTGCCAGCAGCTCCTTACCGGGGGGTACTGAAGCTTTCTTT. This translates into CASSSLPGGTEAFF. The rearrangement joins TRBV7-3 to TRBJ1-1; maybe TRBD1 (5 bases). Trimming removed 4 bases from V and 5 bases from J, with 14 bases in between. CDR1 and CDR2 (germline): SGHTA, FQGTGA. The CDR3 extends over 14 amino acids.

The chain couples TRBV7-6 to TRBJ2-5; 11 positions match TRBD1. Germline CDR1 reads SGHVS; CDR2 reads FNYEAQ. The CDR3 extends over 17 amino acids. J lost 5 bases, V lost 4 bases, and 12 bases had no gene match. The DNA of the CDR3 is TGTGCCAGCAGCTCCTCGGACAGGGGGCAGGGATGGGAGACCCAGTACTTC. Protein: CASSSSDRGQGWETQYF.